The next 12 T cell receptor beta chains were all read from a single sample in a study of T cells after yellow fever vaccination (dated by TCRdb to the late 2010s). To prepare the library, 5' RACE was applied. Data came from an Illumina HiSeq 2500. TCRdb handled the public reads itself, with Q25 trimming in fastp and clone calling in MiXCR, and kept productive beta chains. Rows matching on CDR3 protein sequence are summarized as one entry with the most common DNA and genes. Recorded for this sample are under 55,000 distinct CDR3 sequences; approximately 6.6% of them occurred a single time. The top ten constitute 24% of the sample. In light of the paper, this sample's treatment or condition label describes: live attenuated yellow fever vaccine strain. The source material was CD8+ T cells not binding an NS4B(214-222) dextramer, sorted from PBMCs, sampled more than 40 days after the first yellow fever vaccination. The sample's cell subset or site, from its label and the paper: NS4B epitope dextramer-negative CD8 T cells. The receptors stem from a man younger than 35 who received the YFV17D yellow fever vaccine.

There are a few counts of this clonotype. The V call is TRBV13, the J call TRBJ1-1; D is unclear. Per the germline V gene, CDR1 is PRHDT and CDR2 is FYEKMQ (reference sequence). The length of the CDR3 is 15 residues. The V and J ends lost 5 bases and 3 bases respectively, with 16 bases between them. Written as DNA, the CDR3 is TGTGCCAGCAGCCCCAAGGGAAGGGAGGACACTGAAGCTTTCTTT. Residues: CASSPKGREDTEAFF.

A remark on this clonotype: Being one base from a much bigger clone, this may be a read error. The chain employs TRBV5-4 and TRBJ2-1, with D possibly called TRBD1 or TRBD2 (5 bases each). There are 14 residues in the CDR3. Trimming removed 10 bases at V and 7 bases at J, with 21 bases between. Germline CDR1 and CDR2: SGHNT and YYREEE (reference sequence). This CDR3 is CAANQWGTGNEQFF. CDR3 DNA: TGTGCCGCCAACCAATGGGGGACGGGGAATGAGCAGTTCTTC.

This clonotype was seen a handful of times. The chain has TRBV6-5 and TRBJ2-5; maybe TRBD2 (5 bases). Germline CDR1 reads MNHEY; CDR2 reads SVGAGI. The V gene lost 0 bases and the J gene lost 2 bases, with 13 bases spanning the gap. The CDR3 is 16 residues long. The CDR3 loop is CASSYSIAGGQETQYF. The CDR3 region has the DNA TGTGCCAGCAGTTACTCGATTGCGGGCGGGCAAGAGACCCAGTACTTC.

The rearrangement links TRBV6-6 to TRBJ1-5; the D gene is possibly TRBD1 (5 bases). Trimming took 2 bases from V and 6 from J, leaving 8 bases between them. Germline V gene data show CDR1 as MNHNY and CDR2 as SVGAGI (reference sequence). The CDR3 is made up of 13 amino acids. The CDR3 is CASSYGGGQPQHF. In DNA form, the CDR3 reads TGTGCCAGCAGTTACGGGGGGGGTCAGCCCCAGCATTTT.

This clonotype is termed medium-sized (0.01 to 0.1%). The chain is built from TRBV6-4 and TRBJ2-3; 8 nucleotides align to TRBD2. CDR1 is MRHNA, CDR2 SNTAGT, per germline. J was trimmed by 1 base and V by 3 bases; bases with no gene match: 3. CDR3 size: 15 residues. CDR3 sequence: CASSEGSGGTDTQYF. DNA of the CDR3: TGTGCCAGCAGTGAGGGTAGCGGGGGCACAGATACGCAGTATTTT.

The chain couples TRBV7-9 to TRBJ2-1; D may be TRBD1 (6 bases). Germline lookup yields CDR1 SEHNR and CDR2 FQNEAQ (reference sequence). V lost 5 bases and J lost 0, with 11 bases in between. This CDR3 is built from 15 residues. In nucleotides, the CDR3 is TGTGCCAGCAGCCAGGACAGCTACTCCTACAATGAGCAGTTCTTC. Its protein product is CASSQDSYSYNEQFF.

The chain joins TRBV5-1 to TRBJ2-1; 8 positions match TRBD1. The CDR3 totals 15 residues. In germline, CDR1 is SGHRS, CDR2 YFSETQ. With V trimmed by 4 bases and J by 10 bases, 13 bases remained unmatched. CDR3 amino acids: CASSHTHRGAEEQFF. Here the CDR3 DNA reads TGCGCCAGCAGCCATACACACAGGGGGGCGGAAGAGCAGTTCTTC.

The genes are TRBV12-3 or TRBV12-4 and TRBJ1-4; D call uncertain. V was pared by 5 bases and J by 0 bases, with 10 bases between. The CDR3 consists of 15 residues. CDR3 nucleotides: TGTGCCAGCAGTCCTACGGCTGCAACTAATGAAAAACTGTTTTTT. Translated: CASSPTAATNEKLFF.

This clonotype was recorded a few times. CDR3 protein: CASSSLAGSITDTQYF. The DNA of the CDR3 is TGTGCCAGCAGTTCCTTAGCGGGGAGTATCACAGATACGCAGTATTTT. The rearrangement uses TRBV27 and TRBJ2-3; 8 positions match TRBD2. Trimming removed 4 bases from V and 2 bases from J; junction bases left unmatched: 8. Germline V gene data show CDR1 as MNHEY and CDR2 as SMNVEV (reference sequence). CDR3 length equals 16 residues.

The genes are TRBV7-6 and TRBJ2-7; TRBD1 matches 8 bases. Germline values: CDR1 SGHVS, CDR2 FNYEAQ. Unmatched junction bases numbered 7, after V lost 5 bases and J lost 1 base. The CDR3 contains 15 residues. The CDR3 sequence: CASSAGGELSYEQYF. CDR3 nucleotides: TGTGCCAGCAGCGCAGGGGGCGAATTATCCTACGAGCAGTACTTC.

This clonotype was detected a few times. CDR3 bases: TGTGCCAGCAGCGCCGGTAGCGGGGGTGAGGCCAACGTCCTGACTTTC. It is translated as CASSAGSGGEANVLTF. This chain joins TRBV11-3 and TRBJ2-6, with 9 bases matching TRBD2. The ends lost 5 bases at V and 6 bases at J; junction bases unmatched: 8. The length of the CDR3 is 16 residues. The germline gives CDR1 SGHNT, CDR2 YENEEA.

This clonotype was counted a few times. The chain carries TRBV19 and TRBJ2-1; D is ambiguous. This CDR3 spans 12 amino acids. Looked up from germline, CDR1 is LNHDA and CDR2 is SQIVND (reference sequence). Trimming cost V 0 bases and J 6 bases, with 3 bases left between them. Here the CDR3 reads CASSIELNEQFF. In nucleotides, the CDR3 is TGTGCCAGTAGTATAGAACTCAATGAGCAGTTCTTC.